This T cell receptor beta chain appears in the sequencing data of a study of cytomegalovirus exposure and HLA in healthy donors. Study as a whole: There were 90 million to 140 million unique TCR beta sequences, drawn from 180 million or so T cells, in an earlier analysis. Study-wide results and caveats: Analyses of presence and absence presupposed an approximately uniform sequencing depth across donors.

In germline, CDR1 is MDHEN, CDR2 SYDVKM. The CDR3 runs to 14 residues. Trimming removed 3 bases at V and 7 bases at J, with 12 bases between. Amplification used 60 Vbeta primers and 13 Jbeta primers. Original handling: A follow-up analysis tallied 60 million to 85 million unique TCR beta chains, 8.5 million to 14 million shared. TCRdb keeps only in-frame clones here, not all; method: immunoSEQ multiplex PCR. The DNA gave D and trimming, while V, J and clone size come from that table. The profile shows about 120,000 clones, more than 60% of them singletons. This clone was counted between two and nine times. The antigen remains unidentified.

The sequenced material came from PBMCs. This sequence originates from a man in his forties in good health and CMV-seropositive. The rearrangement links TRBV28 to TRBJ1-4, with D possibly matching TRBD1 (6 bases). Written as DNA, the CDR3 is TGTGCCAGCAGTTTCAGGGGAACAGGTGAAAAACTGTTTTTT. It translates to CASSFRGTGEKLFF.